This entry describes one TCR beta chain. The sample originates from a study of monozygotic twins with inflammatory bowel disease. TCRalpha and TCRbeta cDNA underwent two nested PCRs of roughly 15 and 9 cycles. TCRdb reprocessed the 5' RACE reads, keeping one entry per CDR3 protein, no DNA. Recorded for this sample: a few hundred thousand distinct CDR3 sequences. The CDR3 spans 14 residues. The V gene's germline CDR1 is GTSNPN and CDR2 SVGIG (reference sequence). The chain couples TRBV30 to TRBJ2-1; absent DNA, TCRdb's TRBD2 call cannot be checked. The sample taken for sequencing was blood. This TCR was recovered from a human donor with ulcerative colitis or Crohn's disease, or a healthy co-twin of an affected twin (not recorded which). CDR3 sequence: CASTGPQGYNEQFF.